One and the same sample provided the 27 T cell receptor beta chains below, sequenced in a study of shared clonotypes between healthy human individuals (dated by TCRdb to the early 2020s). Library preparation employed the immunoSEQ multiplex PCR assay. TCRdb re-hosts the immuneACCESS table, in-frame sequences only. Its copies lack some clones; in the studies checked, an unresolved V gene accounts for under half of them, and the cause for the rest is not known. The sample has 2 million to 3 million clones on record, approximately 93% of them singletons. Of the sample, approximately 0.36% is held by the ten largest clones. Input material: naive CD4+ T cells from PBMCs. Sample cell subset or site, as interpreted from the label and publication: CD45RA+ positively selected. All receptors derive from a man younger than 30 in good health. Some clones in this sample may be carry-over from other donors' samples.

DNA of the CDR3: TGCGCCAGCAGCGCGGGACCCGGGGGCGAGCAGTACTTC. Amino acids: CASSAGPGGEQYF. This chain uses TRBV5-1 with TRBJ2-7; TRBD2 is a possible D gene (6 bases). Germline-derived CDR1 and CDR2 are SGHRS and YFSETQ. This CDR3 is built from 13 residues. Trimming pared 4 bases from V and 6 bases from J, leaving 14 bases between.

The genes are TRBV5-4 and TRBJ2-3; 8 bases are a match to TRBD1. The CDR3 is 19 amino acids. From germline, CDR1 is SGHNT and CDR2 YYREEE (reference sequence). After removal of 7 bases from V and 1 base from J, the junction contained 20 bases not matched to a gene. CDR3 in amino acids: CASGRWVAGGPVGTDTQYF. CDR3 nucleotide sequence: TGTGCCAGCGGTAGGTGGGTGGCAGGGGGCCCTGTCGGCACAGATACGCAGTATTTT.

The chain couples TRBV7-6 to TRBJ2-3; 11 bases fit TRBD2. This CDR3 comprises 15 residues. J was trimmed by 2 bases and V by 6 bases; bases with no gene match: 4. Germline lookup yields CDR1 SGHVS and CDR2 FNYEAQ. This CDR3 is CASRLSGRATDTQYF. Written as DNA, the CDR3 is TGTGCCAGCAGACTTAGCGGGAGGGCCACAGATACGCAGTATTTT.

V is TRBV19 and J is TRBJ2-5; 7 bases line up with TRBD1. The V gene end was trimmed by 6 bases and the J gene end by 4 bases; junction bases not matched to a gene: 5. The germline CDR1 and CDR2 sequences are LNHDA and SQIVND (reference sequence). This CDR3 contains 13 residues. CDR3 sequence reads: CASSTGTVETQYF. In DNA form, the CDR3 reads TGTGCCAGTAGCACCGGGACAGTAGAGACCCAGTACTTC.

The chain employs TRBV28 and TRBJ1-2; no firm D call. This CDR3 has 12 residues. CDR1 and CDR2 from the germline V gene are MDHEN and SYDVKM. V gave up 6 bases and J gave up 8 bases, with 13 bases separating them. The CDR3 sequence: CASSPTVSGYTF. In DNA form, the CDR3 reads TGTGCCAGCAGCCCAACGGTGAGCGGCTACACCTTC.

The chain has TRBV7-2 and TRBJ2-1, with 10 bases matching TRBD2. The CDR3 length is 14 residues. With 6 bases clipped from V and 6 bases from J, the junction kept 5 bases outside the gene matches. CDR1 and CDR2 from the germline V gene are SGHTA and FQGNSA. CDR3 nucleotide sequence: TGTGCCAGCAGGAGCGGGAGGGGTCTCAATGAGCAGTTCTTC. Amino acids: CASRSGRGLNEQFF.

The gene calls are TRBV5-6 and TRBJ2-1; D uncertain. The CDR3 totals 16 residues. Trimming left V 3 bases short and J 0 bases short, with 13 bases between. The V gene's germline CDR1 is SGHDT and CDR2 YYEEEE. DNA for the CDR3: TGTGCCAGCAGCTCGACCCTCTCAAGCTCCTACAATGAGCAGTTCTTC. Protein: CASSSTLSSSYNEQFF.

To note about this clone: At the DNA level, this CDR3 is encoded by other sequences in the same sample as well. The genes are TRBV30 and TRBJ2-1; D gene unclear. Germline loops: CDR1 GTSNPN, CDR2 SVGIG (reference sequence). The CDR3 runs to 13 residues. V was shortened by 0 bases and J by 5 bases, with 8 bases between the two germline ends. CDR3 sequence reads: CAWSVRRHNEQFF. CDR3 DNA: TGTGCCTGGAGTGTGAGGCGGCACAATGAGCAGTTCTTC.

V usage is TRBV27 and J usage is TRBJ2-7; D remains ambiguous. Germline V gene sequence: CDR1 MNHEY, CDR2 SMNVEV (reference sequence). V lost 6 bases, J lost 2 bases, and 14 bases lay in between. The CDR3 has 14 residues. The CDR3 sequence is CASSSHERPYEQYF. CDR3 bases: TGTGCCAGCAGCTCCCACGAGCGACCCTACGAGCAGTACTTC.

The chain joins TRBV30 to TRBJ1-1; D not resolved. Deletions cut 2 bases from V and 4 bases from J, with 11 bases between. This CDR3 region has 13 residues. Germline CDR1 GTSNPN, CDR2 SVGIG (reference sequence). The CDR3 here is CAWSPLPSTEAFF. The CDR3 DNA is TGTGCCTGGAGTCCCCTCCCCAGCACTGAAGCTTTCTTT.

The chain is built from TRBV28 and TRBJ1-4; no definite D call. V shed 2 bases and J shed 7 bases, with 14 bases lying between them. From germline, CDR1 is MDHEN and CDR2 SYDVKM. CDR3 length: 15 residues. The CDR3 loop is CASSLERPLGEKLFF. CDR3 in DNA: TGTGCCAGCAGTTTAGAAAGGCCCCTTGGTGAAAAACTGTTTTTT.

The rearrangement links TRBV18 to TRBJ2-1, with TRBD2 matching 7 bases. This CDR3 is built from 16 residues. V gave up 7 bases and J gave up 5 bases; unmatched junction bases: 14. Germline values: CDR1 KGHSH, CDR2 LQKENI. CDR3 sequence: CASYRGGSEYDNEQFF. CDR3 coding DNA: TGTGCCAGCTACCGAGGCGGGAGCGAATACGACAATGAGCAGTTCTTC.

In this sample, this clone turned up a few times. The rearrangement uses TRBV4-1 and TRBJ1-1, with 8 bases matching TRBD1. CDR1 is MGHRA, CDR2 YSYEKL, per germline. Trimming at V came to 5 bases and at J to 0 bases, leaving 2 bases not matched to a gene. The CDR3 length is 14 residues. The CDR3 nucleotides are TGCGCCAGCAGCGAGGACAGGGTGAACACTGAAGCTTTCTTT. Amino acid sequence: CASSEDRVNTEAFF.

V gene TRBV4-1 combines with J gene TRBJ2-7, with a possible D match to TRBD2 (6 bases). Trimming cost V 4 bases and J 1 base, with 17 bases left between them. The CDR3 contains 16 residues. Germline V gene data show CDR1 as MGHRA and CDR2 as YSYEKL. The CDR3 bases are TGCGCCAGCAGCCGCTACCGGGACTCCACTTCCTACGAGCAGTACTTC. Translated: CASSRYRDSTSYEQYF.

This chain links TRBV6-1 with TRBJ1-1; perhaps TRBD1 as D (5 bases). The CDR3 has 14 residues. The V gene lost 2 bases and the J gene lost 1 base, with 8 bases spanning the gap. The germline CDR1 and CDR2 sequences are MNHNS and SASEGT. The CDR3 DNA sequence: TGTGCCAGCAGTGAATTGGGGGGGAACACTGAAGCTTTCTTT. Protein: CASSELGGNTEAFF.

This clone was observed a single time. This chain connects TRBV6-1 to TRBJ2-1; 7 bases line up with TRBD1. In germline, CDR1 is MNHNS, CDR2 SASEGT. The CDR3 length is 15 residues. With V trimmed by 0 bases and J by 9 bases, 8 bases remained unmatched. DNA for the CDR3: TGTGCCAGCAGTGAAGCCAGACAGGGAAGGGGTGAGCAGTTCTTC. It yields the protein CASSEARQGRGEQFF.

This clone has only one observation. This chain connects TRBV28 to TRBJ1-5; 7 bases map to TRBD1. The germline CDR1 and CDR2 sequences are MDHEN and SYDVKM. There are 15 residues in the CDR3. V was clipped by 5 bases and J by 6 bases; unmatched bases: 10. This CDR3 reads CASSPQTGDRQPQHF. CDR3 sequence (DNA): TGTGCCAGCAGTCCACAAACAGGGGACCGTCAGCCCCAGCATTTT.

CDR3 bases: TGCGCCAGCAGCCAAGGGTGGGGGGACAGGAACACTGAAGCTTTCTTT. Translating gives CASSQGWGDRNTEAFF. V and J are TRBV4-1 and TRBJ1-1; 7 positions match TRBD1. The CDR3 length is 16 residues. V lost 1 base to trimming and J lost 1 base; unmatched junction nucleotides: 6. Germline V gene data show CDR1 as MGHRA and CDR2 as YSYEKL.

The J gene is TRBJ2-1, the V gene TRBV5-5; TRBD1 agrees at 9 bases. V lost 0 bases, J lost 2 bases, and 9 bases stayed unmatched. This CDR3 has 18 residues. Germline V gives CDR1 SGHKS, CDR2 YYEKEE (reference sequence). CDR3 DNA sequence: TGTGCCAGCAGCTTGGCCTTGAACAGGGGGCGACCCTACAATGAGCAGTTCTTC. Translation gives CASSLALNRGRPYNEQFF.

The chain has TRBV29-1 and TRBJ1-1; D remains unclear. Germline loops: CDR1 SQVTM, CDR2 ANQGSEA. The CDR3 sequence is 14 residues long. V was pared by 7 bases and J by 0 bases, with 15 bases between. This CDR3 reads CSGELYSLNTEAFF. Here the CDR3 DNA reads TGCAGCGGCGAGTTATACAGTTTGAACACTGAAGCTTTCTTT.

The chain carries TRBV5-1 and TRBJ2-7; 8 bases are shared with TRBD1. Trimming removed 5 bases from V and 1 base from J; junction bases left unmatched: 17. Germline V lookup: CDR1 SGHRS, CDR2 YFSETQ. The CDR3 runs to 18 residues. The CDR3 DNA sequence: TGCGCCAGCAGTTTCGGACAGGGTTCATGGTTGGGGTCCTACGAGCAGTACTTC. Translated, it gives CASSFGQGSWLGSYEQYF. The full variable domain, in which reference TRBV5-1 and TRBJ2-7 provide the parts outside the CDR3, is KAGVTQTPRYLIKTRGQQVTLSCSPISGHRSVSWYQQTPGQGLQFLFEYFSETQRNKGNFPGRFSGRQFSNSRSEMNVSTLELGDSALYLCASSFGQGSWLGSYEQYFGPGTRLTVT.

This chain uses TRBV6-5 with TRBJ2-1; 9 positions match TRBD2. V trimming: 4 bases; J trimming: 6 bases; junction bases outside the gene matches: 7. The germline CDR1 and CDR2 sequences are MNHEY and SVGAGI. This CDR3 contains 15 residues. CDR3 region: CASSSPGLAGNEQFF. The CDR3 bases are TGTGCCAGCAGTTCTCCGGGACTAGCAGGCAATGAGCAGTTCTTC.

The rearrangement links TRBV5-1 to TRBJ1-1, with TRBD1 matching 7 bases. CDR3 length equals 16 residues. Germline V lookup: CDR1 SGHRS, CDR2 YFSETQ. Unmatched junction bases numbered 11, after V lost 0 bases and J lost 6 bases. CDR3 sequence reads: CASSLDPQGLGSEAFF. CDR3 in DNA: TGCGCCAGCAGCTTGGACCCACAGGGGCTGGGGTCTGAAGCTTTCTTT. Based on the CDR3 plus reference TRBV5-1 and TRBJ1-1, the full variable domain is KAGVTQTPRYLIKTRGQQVTLSCSPISGHRSVSWYQQTPGQGLQFLFEYFSETQRNKGNFPGRFSGRQFSNSRSEMNVSTLELGDSALYLCASSLDPQGLGSEAFFGQGTRLTVV.

The chain carries TRBV5-6 and TRBJ2-7, with D perhaps TRBD1 or TRBD2 (5 bases each). Germline-derived CDR1 and CDR2 are SGHDT and YYEEEE. Trimming took 2 bases from V and 0 from J, leaving 9 bases between them. The CDR3 extends over 14 amino acids. DNA for the CDR3: TGTGCCAGCAGCTTCCGGGACGCCTCCTACGAGCAGTACTTC. Its protein product is CASSFRDASYEQYF.

About this clone: This CDR3 is also generated by other DNA sequences in the sample. The V and J genes are TRBV18 and TRBJ1-1, with D uncertain. V lost 0 bases, J lost 4 bases, and 6 bases lay in between. Germline V gives CDR1 KGHSH, CDR2 LQKENI. The CDR3 length is 13 residues. The DNA of the CDR3 is TGTGCCAGCTCACCACCTTCTAGCACTGAAGCTTTCTTT. Amino acid sequence: CASSPPSSTEAFF.

The chain uses TRBV7-6 and TRBJ2-3; 8 bases map to TRBD2. There are 16 residues in the CDR3. The germline CDR1 and CDR2 sequences are SGHVS and FNYEAQ. Germline trimming cut 0 bases from V and 3 bases from J; bases unmatched to any gene: 5. CDR3 amino acids: CASSLAAGGYTDTQYF. Written as DNA, the CDR3 is TGTGCCAGCAGCTTAGCGGCGGGAGGTTATACAGATACGCAGTATTTT.

This clone was detected only once. This chain uses TRBV5-6 with TRBJ1-3, with D maybe TRBD1 (5 bases). The germline gives CDR1 SGHDT, CDR2 YYEEEE. V lost 3 bases, J lost 0 bases, and 13 bases lay in between. This CDR3 is built from 16 residues. The CDR3 protein is CASSWRGWSSGNTIYF. For the CDR3, the DNA is TGTGCCAGCAGCTGGAGGGGCTGGAGCTCTGGAAACACCATATATTTT.